The clone carrying this TCR beta chain was seen only a few times. Its antigen remains unknown. The junction departs from the called germline gene at one end, perhaps through a read error. TCRdb fed the 5' RACE reads into MiXCR, producing one record per CDR3 protein. The sample has about half a million distinct CDR3 sequences; 18% are singletons. These data belong to a study of T-cell memory formation after mild COVID-19. Findings and caveats of the study: Specificity for SARS-CoV-2 was not confirmed among the second-wave clones peaking on day 37. Pre-infection memory carried some responding clones, suggesting that cross-reactive memory joined. Those CD4+ clones that contracted were mainly in CM and EM (CD8+ ones in EMRA). Contracting clones from day 15 to 85 had balanced CD4/CD8; later expanders favoured CD4+.

From germline, CDR1 is SNHLY and CDR2 FYNNEI. This CDR3 contains 15 residues. This chain uses TRBV2 with TRBJ2-1, with TRBD2 identical over 7 bases. Source material: PBMCs or a T cell subset sorted from them (not recorded which). The origin of this receptor is an adult woman who had mild COVID-19 (a few samples of this study predate the infection). Cell type and time point are not known. The CDR3 spells CASSEGSSGYNEQFF. Written as DNA, the CDR3 is TGTGCCAGCAGCGAAGGGTCTAGCGGCTACAATGAGCAGTTCTTC.